Listed below are T cell receptor beta chains from one sample, sequenced in a study of cytomegalovirus exposure and HLA in healthy donors. Some clones are missing from TCRdb's copy, which holds only in-frame ones; the method was immunoSEQ multiplex PCR. The data contain 150,000 to 190,000 clones, around 83% of them seen just once; the ten biggest clones take up around 2%. Sequenced input: PBMCs. The receptors shown here come from a young woman in good health and CMV-seronegative. Both conserved end residues are part of each CDR3. Fields, in order: J gene, D gene, V gene, clone size, CDR3 protein, CDR3 DNA. D genes are given only for firm matches. Not all rows give a size; the values are once, few, many and, for expanded clones, a class.

J gene: TRBJ2-1
D gene: TRBD2
V gene: TRBV19
clone size: -
CDR3 protein: CASSILAGSSYNEQFF
CDR3 DNA: TGTGCCAGTAGTATCCTAGCGGGGAGCTCCTACAATGAGCAGTTCTTC

J gene: TRBJ2-2
D gene: -
V gene: TRBV4-1
clone size: -
CDR3 protein: CASSRGPLAGQTMSGELFF
CDR3 DNA: TGCGCCAGCAGCCGCGGTCCTCTTGCGGGACAGACAATGTCCGGGGAGCTGTTTTTT

J gene: TRBJ1-4
D gene: TRBD1
V gene: TRBV2
clone size: -
CDR3 protein: CASWTGQKNEKLFF
CDR3 DNA: TGTGCCAGTTGGACAGGGCAGAAGAATGAAAAACTGTTTTTT

J gene: TRBJ2-3
D gene: TRBD2
V gene: TRBV5-1
clone size: once
CDR3 protein: CASSLGLAGSTDTQYF
CDR3 DNA: TGCGCCAGCAGCTTGGGACTAGCGGGGAGTACAGATACGCAGTATTTT

J gene: TRBJ2-2
D gene: TRBD2
V gene: TRBV10-3
clone size: -
CDR3 protein: CAISGTRDATGELFF
CDR3 DNA: TGTGCCATCAGTGGGACTAGAGATGCCACCGGGGAGCTGTTTTTT

J gene: TRBJ1-4
D gene: TRBD1
V gene: TRBV2
clone size: -
CDR3 protein: CASSEGDRDGLFF
CDR3 DNA: TGTGCCAGCAGTGAAGGGGACAGGGATGGGCTGTTTTTT

J gene: TRBJ2-3
D gene: -
V gene: TRBV11-2
clone size: -
CDR3 protein: CASSLTGGGTDTQYF
CDR3 DNA: TGTGCCAGCAGCTTAACGGGGGGCGGGACAGATACGCAGTATTTT

J gene: TRBJ2-3
D gene: TRBD1
V gene: TRBV9
clone size: -
CDR3 protein: CASSGTGGGTDTQYF
CDR3 DNA: TGTGCCAGCAGCGGCACAGGGGGCGGCACAGATACGCAGTATTTT

J gene: TRBJ1-1
D gene: TRBD1
V gene: TRBV29-1
clone size: -
CDR3 protein: CSAEDRDAEAFF
CDR3 DNA: TGCAGCGCTGAGGACAGGGATGCTGAAGCTTTCTTT

J gene: TRBJ2-2
D gene: -
V gene: TRBV7-9
clone size: once
CDR3 protein: CSSSLGDLRNTGELFF
CDR3 DNA: TGTTCCAGCAGCTTAGGTGATCTCAGAAACACCGGGGAGCTGTTTTTT

J gene: TRBJ1-1
D gene: -
V gene: TRBV30
clone size: -
CDR3 protein: CAWSVELNTEAFF
CDR3 DNA: TGTGCCTGGTCGGTCGAACTGAACACTGAAGCTTTCTTT

J gene: TRBJ2-7
D gene: TRBD1
V gene: TRBV15
clone size: -
CDR3 protein: CATRRTGTYEQYF
CDR3 DNA: TGTGCCACCAGACGGACAGGGACCTACGAGCAGTACTTC

J gene: TRBJ2-4
D gene: TRBD2
V gene: TRBV19
clone size: -
CDR3 protein: CASSSRGGRYIQYF
CDR3 DNA: TGTGCCAGCTCTAGCCGGGGGGGGAGGTACATTCAGTACTTC

J gene: TRBJ1-3
D gene: TRBD1
V gene: TRBV4-3
clone size: few
CDR3 protein: CASSQDWDSSGNTIYF
CDR3 DNA: TGCGCCAGCAGCCAGGACTGGGACAGCTCTGGAAACACCATATATTTT

J gene: TRBJ2-5
D gene: TRBD2
V gene: TRBV7-9
clone size: -
CDR3 protein: CASSPKVRLAGETQYF
CDR3 DNA: TGTGCCAGCAGCCCCAAAGTTCGGCTAGCGGGGGAGACCCAGTACTTC

J gene: TRBJ2-1
D gene: TRBD2
V gene: TRBV4-2
clone size: -
CDR3 protein: CASSQARLAGYIHEQFF
CDR3 DNA: TGTGCCAGCAGCCAAGCCCGACTAGCGGGATATATCCATGAGCAGTTCTTC

J gene: TRBJ1-5
D gene: -
V gene: TRBV2
clone size: -
CDR3 protein: CASRQGLSNQPQHF
CDR3 DNA: TGTGCCAGCAGGCAGGGGCTGAGCAATCAGCCCCAGCATTTT

J gene: TRBJ2-2
D gene: -
V gene: TRBV5-4
clone size: -
CDR3 protein: CASSKSPGSYTGELFF
CDR3 DNA: TGTGCCAGCTCTAAAAGTCCCGGGTCCTACACCGGGGAGCTGTTTTTT

J gene: TRBJ1-2
D gene: TRBD1
V gene: TRBV28
clone size: -
CDR3 protein: CASGRTGNGYTF
CDR3 DNA: TGTGCCAGCGGCAGGACAGGGAATGGCTACACCTTC

J gene: TRBJ2-5
D gene: TRBD2
V gene: TRBV9
clone size: -
CDR3 protein: CASSVGVAGGRQETQYF
CDR3 DNA: TGTGCCAGCAGCGTAGGGGTAGCGGGGGGACGCCAAGAGACCCAGTACTTC

J gene: TRBJ1-3
D gene: -
V gene: TRBV9
clone size: few
CDR3 protein: CASSSQDSGNTIYF
CDR3 DNA: TGTGCCAGCAGCTCCCAGGACTCTGGAAACACCATATATTTT

J gene: TRBJ1-2
D gene: -
V gene: TRBV30
clone size: -
CDR3 protein: CAWSREGNYGYTF
CDR3 DNA: TGTGCCTGGTCCCGGGAGGGGAACTATGGCTACACCTTC

J gene: TRBJ2-3
D gene: TRBD2
V gene: TRBV4-1
clone size: -
CDR3 protein: CASSRLAGGRDTQYF
CDR3 DNA: TGCGCCAGCAGCCGACTAGCGGGAGGAAGGGATACGCAGTATTTT

J gene: TRBJ2-3
D gene: -
V gene: TRBV7-9
clone size: -
CDR3 protein: CASSLDSSTDTQYF
CDR3 DNA: TGTGCCAGCAGCTTAGACAGTAGCACAGATACGCAGTATTTT

J gene: TRBJ1-3
D gene: TRBD1
V gene: TRBV5-1
clone size: -
CDR3 protein: CASSLDRADLYGNTIYF
CDR3 DNA: TGCGCCAGCAGTCTGGACAGGGCAGACCTCTATGGAAACACCATATATTTT

J gene: TRBJ1-5
D gene: -
V gene: TRBV10-3
clone size: -
CDR3 protein: CAISVGVSNQPQHF
CDR3 DNA: TGTGCCATCAGTGTTGGAGTCAGCAATCAGCCCCAGCATTTT